This T cell receptor beta chain was sequenced in a study of breast tumors, draining lymph nodes, adjacent tissues (dated by TCRdb to about 2016). About the full investigation: In breast cancer patients, the study compared the TCR beta repertoires of tumor, adjacent nontumor tissue and axillary lymph nodes. The study aimed to assess the relationships and possible T-cell exchange between tumor, surrounding tissue and draining lymph node repertoires in human breast cancer.

Study-wide findings and limitations: The data were considered consistent with the idea that most tumor T cells come from the lymph node and then expand in tumor tissue. T-cell repertoire diversity in tumors was found to be lower than in lymph nodes but higher than in nontumor tissue, and preferential V and J gene usage was observed. The study presented the conclusion that tumor T cells originate in lymph nodes as consistent with a hypothesis, not as something directly demonstrated. The similarity between tumor and nontumor tissue repertoires was significantly greater in luminal-like breast cancer than in basal-like breast cancer.

V is cut by 2 bases and J by 8 bases, and the space between the germline ends is 9 bases. CDR1 and CDR2, per the germline V gene (reference sequence), are LGHDT and YNNKEL. CDR3 length: 12 amino acids, cysteine to phenylalanine. Just the 36-base CDR3 DNA is kept, in frame starting at base 1. Sequenced using an Illumina HiSeq 2000. Multiplex PCR amplification was used to build the TCR beta chain libraries. The amplified TCR beta chain products were analyzed by high-throughput sequencing. TCRdb passed the public sequencing reads through fastp at Q25 and MiXCR, retaining productive beta sequences. Entries are consolidated by CDR3 protein sequence, retaining the most common genes and DNA. In all, the sample holds around 110,000 distinct CDR3 sequences, and roughly 29% of those were seen once. The leading ten clones occupy approximately 5.2% of the sample. The axillary draining lymph nodes of breast cancer patients were the source of the lymph node samples.

On this clonotype itself: Its cognate antigen has yet to be identified. Base qualities are not provided; no much larger clone lies one nucleotide away.

The TCR sequence derives from a female donor with breast cancer. Some clones in this sample may be carry-over from other donors' samples. The sequenced sample was axillary lymph node tissue. The chain links TRBV3-1 with TRBJ1-1, with the D gene uncertain. The DNA sequence reads TGTGCCAGCAGCCAAATTGGACTGGAAGCTTTCTTT. The resulting protein is CASSQIGLEAFF.